The rows below give T cell receptor beta chains drawn from one sample of a study of vaccination effects on CD4 cells after COVID-19. Sequencing used immunoSEQ multiplex PCR; TCRdb keeps in-frame clones, though not all of them. Altogether 25,000 to 30,000 clones are present, roughly four fifths being singletons, with the ten largest covering approximately 15%. Antigens for these TCRs are unknown. The sample consisted of CD4+ T cells from PBMCs cultured with HCoV-229E spike peptides, taken after COVID-19 vaccination. All receptors derive from a human donor who received a COVID-19 vaccine. Both conserved end residues are part of each CDR3. D genes are given only for firm matches. Clone size appears in some rows only: once, few, many, or a class for an expanded clone.

V gene	J gene	clone size	D gene	CDR3 protein	CDR3 DNA
TRBV6-1	TRBJ1-2	.	TRBD1	CASSELDRGTYGYTF	TGTGCCAGCAGTGAACTGGACAGGGGTACCTATGGCTACACCTTC
TRBV28	TRBJ1-5	.	TRBD1	CASRQGSQPQHF	TGTGCCAGTAGACAGGGCAGTCAGCCCCAGCATTTT
TRBV5-1	TRBJ1-4	.	.	CASSLAVVGGEKLFF	TGCGCCAGCAGCTTGGCAGTCGTCGGGGGTGAAAAACTGTTTTTT
TRBV14	TRBJ1-2	.	.	CASSRLNMERGGYTF	TGTGCCAGCAGCCGACTGAACATGGAACGGGGGGGCTACACCTTC
TRBV4-1	TRBJ2-1	.	.	CASSLEPAFGEQFF	TGCGCCAGCAGCCTCGAGCCGGCATTTGGTGAGCAGTTCTTC
TRBV2	TRBJ1-1	.	.	CASSPQAGVTEAFF	TGTGCCAGCAGTCCCCAGGCGGGGGTTACTGAAGCTTTCTTT
TRBV7-7	TRBJ2-1	medium-sized	.	CASSSGRTIAYNEQFF	TGTGCCAGCAGCTCGGGACGGACAATAGCCTACAATGAGCAGTTCTTC
TRBV4-1	TRBJ1-6	.	.	CASCTLGGYNSPLHF	TGCGCCAGCTGCACTCTCGGGGGCTATAATTCACCCCTCCACTTT
TRBV11-2	TRBJ2-1	.	TRBD2	CASSLGLAGARDFNEQFF	TGTGCCAGCAGCTTGGGACTAGCGGGAGCGCGTGATTTCAATGAGCAGTTCTTC
TRBV12-3/TRBV12-4	TRBJ1-5	.	.	CASSFSPNQPQHF	TGTGCCAGCAGTTTCAGCCCCAATCAGCCCCAGCATTTT
TRBV9	TRBJ1-2	.	TRBD1	CASSKRSTGAAVGYTF	TGTGCCAGCAGCAAACGTTCGACAGGGGCCGCCGTCGGCTACACCTTC
TRBV2	TRBJ2-1	.	.	CASSLDWNEQFF	TGTGCCAGCAGTCTAGACTGGAATGAGCAGTTCTTC
TRBV30	TRBJ1-3	.	.	CASATGGSGNTIYF	TGTGCCTCCGCAACGGGGGGCTCAGGAAACACCATATATTTT
TRBV11-3	TRBJ2-2	.	TRBD1	CASSLDHSGTGTPGELFF	TGTGCCAGCAGCTTAGATCACTCCGGGACAGGGACGCCCGGGGAGCTGTTTTTT
TRBV25-1	TRBJ1-2	.	.	CASSDRVYGYTF	TGTGCCAGCAGTGACAGGGTCTATGGCTACACCTTC
TRBV5-1	TRBJ2-2	.	TRBD1	CASSLQDRPDGELFF	TGCGCCAGCAGCCTCCAGGACAGGCCGGACGGGGAGCTGTTTTTT
TRBV11-2	TRBJ2-1	.	TRBD2	CASSLDLGLALIQFF	TGTGCCAGCAGCTTAGACCTGGGACTAGCCCTAATTCAGTTCTTC
TRBV5-8	TRBJ1-6	.	TRBD1	CASSVQGQAGSPLHF	TGTGCCAGCAGCGTACAGGGGCAAGCTGGTTCACCCCTCCACTTT
TRBV18	TRBJ1-3	.	TRBD1	CASSPRQGLSSGNTIYF	TGTGCCAGCTCACCTCGACAGGGCCTGAGCTCTGGAAACACCATATATTTT
TRBV6-5	TRBJ1-1	few	.	CASSYSLETNTEAFF	TGTGCCAGCAGTTACTCCCTCGAAACGAACACTGAAGCTTTCTTT
TRBV19	TRBJ2-2	.	TRBD2	CASSRLAGVPGELFF	TGTGCCAGTAGTCGACTAGCGGGAGTCCCCGGGGAGCTGTTTTTT
TRBV3-1/TRBV3-2	TRBJ2-7	.	TRBD2	CASSQTGTSPSYEQYF	TGTGCCAGCAGCCAAACCGGGACTAGCCCGTCCTACGAGCAGTACTTC
TRBV5-1	TRBJ2-1	.	TRBD2	CASSLGGWGGNEQFF	TGCGCCAGCAGCTTGGGGGGCTGGGGGGGCAATGAGCAGTTCTTC